The present T cell receptor beta chain was sequenced within a study of neurological immune-mediated disorders. The table lists this clonotype with many counts. Trimming cost V 4 bases and J 3 bases, with 10 bases left between them. The CDR3 has 14 amino acids. Per germline, CDR1 MNHNS and CDR2 SASEGT. It was by 5'RACE with 10-nucleotide random UMIs that the cDNA was made. In each sequencing run, over 160 million TCR-beta sequences were generated from 15-18 subjects. Using its own MiXCR run on the 5' RACE reads, TCRdb lists one record per CDR3 protein. The sample includes under 45,000 distinct CDR3 sequences, about 12% of them seen just once.

This clonotype was sampled from a female donor in good health. The specimen sequenced was PBMCs. This chain joins TRBV6-1 and TRBJ1-5; TRBD1 is a possible D gene (6 bases). The CDR3: CASSADRLNQPQHF. CDR3 bases: TGTGCCAGCAGTGCCGACAGGCTCAATCAGCCCCAGCATTTT.